This record concerns one T cell receptor beta chain sequence. The data are from a study of T-cell reconstitution after alpha-beta-depleted transplantation in children. This CDR3 has 15 amino acids. V lost 5 bases, J lost 8 bases, and 18 bases lay in between. Germline V CDR1 and CDR2: SGHAT, FQNNGV. Unique molecular identifiers featured in how the TCRbeta library was prepared. MiXCR was run by TCRdb on the PCR reads, yielding one entry per CDR3 protein. There are some 550,000 distinct CDR3 sequences in the sample; approximately 16% occur only once, and approximately 3% lies in the top ten. Source: PBMCs from the stem cell graft donor, taken from the stem cell graft. This chain joins TRBV11-2 and TRBJ1-4, with a tentative D call TRBD1 (6 bases). The sequence was collected from a human donor who donated a stem cell graft to a child with acute lymphoblastic leukemia. This CDR3 is CASSHPQGRGEKLFF. The CDR3 DNA reads as TGTGCCAGCAGCCATCCGCAGGGGCGGGGAGAAAAACTGTTTTTT.